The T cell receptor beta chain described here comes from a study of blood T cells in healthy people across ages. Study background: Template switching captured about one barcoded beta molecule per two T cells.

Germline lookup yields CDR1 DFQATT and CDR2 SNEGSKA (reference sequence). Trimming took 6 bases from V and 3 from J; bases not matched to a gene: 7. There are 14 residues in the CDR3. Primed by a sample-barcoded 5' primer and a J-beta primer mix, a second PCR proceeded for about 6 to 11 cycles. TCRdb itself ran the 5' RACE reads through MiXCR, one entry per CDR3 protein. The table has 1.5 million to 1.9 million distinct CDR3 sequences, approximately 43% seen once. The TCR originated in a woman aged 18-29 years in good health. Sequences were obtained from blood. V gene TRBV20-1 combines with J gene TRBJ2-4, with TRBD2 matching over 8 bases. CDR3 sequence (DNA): TGCAGTGCCATTATACGGGGGGGCAAAAACATTCAGTACTTC. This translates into CSAIIRGGKNIQYF.